One and the same sample provided the 32 T cell receptor beta chains below, sequenced in a study of cytomegalovirus exposure and HLA in healthy donors. Vbeta (60) and Jbeta (13) primers were used in the PCR. The method was immunoSEQ multiplex PCR; TCRdb's version includes in-frame clones alone and lacks a portion of them. The table includes roughly 100,000 clones, 76% detected once. Sequenced input: PBMCs. These receptors all stem from a woman between 18 and 29 years old in good health and CMV-seropositive.

This clone was seen only once. V and J are TRBV7-6 and TRBJ2-7; possible D gene TRBD2, 6 bases. The CDR3 runs 13 residues. Per the germline V gene, CDR1 is SGHVS and CDR2 is FNYEAQ. Trimming left V 5 bases short and J 3 bases short, with 11 bases between. CDR3 sequence: CASSRDSGYEQYF. The CDR3 nucleotides are TGTGCCAGCAGCAGGGACTCCGGCTACGAGCAGTACTTC.

In regard to this clone: Other DNA sequences in this specimen translate into the identical CDR3. This chain joins TRBV7-9 and TRBJ2-1; 10 positions match TRBD2. J gave up 10 bases and V 4 bases, and 13 bases lay outside the gene matches. The CDR3 consists of 16 residues. CDR1 SEHNR and CDR2 FQNEAQ come from the germline V gene (reference sequence). The CDR3 DNA follows: TGTGCCAGCAGCTCGGGGGGTCTAGCGGGAGTCGGGGAGCAGTTCTTC. Its translation: CASSSGGLAGVGEQFF.

This clone has more than one count but fewer than ten. V and J are TRBV14 and TRBJ1-2, with D maybe TRBD1 (5 bases). V was pared by 0 bases and J by 7 bases, with 15 bases between. The CDR3 spans 15 residues. Germline V gene lookup returns CDR1 SGHDN and CDR2 FVKESK. The CDR3: CASSQDQGGWSGYTF. The CDR3 DNA sequence: TGTGCCAGCAGCCAAGACCAGGGAGGCTGGTCTGGCTACACCTTC.

This clone occurred once. J is TRBJ2-3 and V is TRBV27; TRBD2 might be the D (6 bases). V was trimmed by 5 bases and J by 10 bases, leaving 19 bases between them. Germline CDR1 is MNHEY and CDR2 is SMNVEV (reference sequence). CDR3 length: 14 amino acids. Here the CDR3 DNA reads TGTGCCAGCAGTAGGGGCAGGGAGGTTATTCCGCAGTATTTT. Protein product: CASSRGREVIPQYF.

This clone appeared once. The chain links TRBV19 to TRBJ1-1; 8 bases fit TRBD1. In germline, CDR1 is LNHDA, CDR2 SQIVND (reference sequence). The CDR3 is 15 amino acids. Trimming removed 3 bases from V and 5 bases from J; junction bases left unmatched: 8. The CDR3 DNA sequence: TGTGCCAGTAGTATCCAGGGGGCGCGGGGAACTGAAGCTTTCTTT. It encodes CASSIQGARGTEAFF.

V gene TRBV28 combines with J gene TRBJ2-1, with 11 bases aligning to TRBD2. CDR1 and CDR2 (germline): MDHEN, SYDVKM. The CDR3 runs to 14 residues. The V segment lost 10 bases and the J segment 9 bases; nucleotides outside the gene matches: 11. CDR3 in amino acids: CATITSGSFAEQFF. CDR3 bases: TGTGCCACCATTACTAGCGGGAGTTTCGCTGAGCAGTTCTTC.

In its sample, this clone was seen a few times. The V and J genes are TRBV2 and TRBJ1-5; D gene ambiguous. The CDR3 contains 12 residues. Trimming removed 2 bases at V and 6 bases at J, with 5 bases between. Germline V gene data show CDR1 as SNHLY and CDR2 as FYNNEI. CDR3 bases: TGTGCCAGCAGTGAACTCTCTCAGCCCCAGCATTTT. This translates into CASSELSQPQHF.

The V and J genes are TRBV9 and TRBJ2-5, with TRBD1 identical over 9 bases. From germline, CDR1 is SGDLS and CDR2 YYNGEE. The length of the CDR3 is 14 residues. The J segment lost 5 bases and the V segment lost 4 bases, leaving 6 bases of the junction unmatched. The CDR3 nucleotides are TGTGCCAGCAGCTCCAGTGGGACAGGGGAGACCCAGTACTTC. This gives the protein CASSSSGTGETQYF.

This chain joins TRBV5-1 and TRBJ2-7; D ambiguous. Trimming cost V 0 bases and J 0 bases, with 13 bases left between them. Looked up from germline, CDR1 is SGHRS and CDR2 is YFSETQ. The CDR3 runs 16 residues. In nucleotides, the CDR3 is TGCGCCAGCAGCTTGGTTGTAGCCCGTTTCTCCTACGAGCAGTACTTC. Encoded protein: CASSLVVARFSYEQYF. The full variable domain, completed using reference TRBV5-1 and TRBJ2-7, is KAGVTQTPRYLIKTRGQQVTLSCSPISGHRSVSWYQQTPGQGLQFLFEYFSETQRNKGNFPGRFSGRQFSNSRSEMNVSTLELGDSALYLCASSLVVARFSYEQYFGPGTRLTVT.

The V call is TRBV6-5, the J call TRBJ2-7; 8 positions match TRBD2. V lost 6 bases and J lost 2; bases outside the gene matches: 9. CDR3 length: 15 amino acids. CDR1 is MNHEY, CDR2 SVGAGI, per germline. This CDR3 is CASRPPGLVAYEQYF. In DNA, the CDR3 is TGTGCCAGCAGACCCCCGGGACTAGTCGCCTACGAGCAGTACTTC.

This clone was seen a few times. This chain uses TRBV18 with TRBJ1-5; D uncertain. The CDR3 sequence is 13 residues long. Trimming shortened V by 1 base and J by 5 bases, and 6 bases separated the two germline ends. Looked up from germline, CDR1 is KGHSH and CDR2 is LQKENI. The CDR3 nucleotides read TGTGCCAGCTCACCACGGGGAGATCAGCCCCAGCATTTT. It translates to CASSPRGDQPQHF.

The genes are TRBV4-3 and TRBJ2-3, with TRBD2 matching 11 bases. Germline-derived CDR1 and CDR2 are LGHNA and YSLEER. The CDR3 consists of 15 residues. V was clipped by 4 bases and J by 2 bases; unmatched bases: 2. The CDR3 spells CASSPTSGITDTQYF. The CDR3 DNA reads as TGCGCCAGCAGCCCGACTAGCGGGATCACAGATACGCAGTATTTT.

This rearrangement joins TRBV7-7 to TRBJ2-7; TRBD1 is a possible D gene (6 bases). The CDR3 runs to 19 residues. Germline V CDR1 and CDR2: SSHAT, FNYEAQ (reference sequence). V dropped 0 bases and J dropped 3 bases, with 24 bases sitting between them. CDR3 loop: CASSLALARGSHVSYEQYF. The CDR3 coding sequence is TGTGCCAGCAGCTTAGCCCTAGCCAGGGGCTCCCACGTAAGCTACGAGCAGTACTTC.

The V gene is TRBV21-1, the J gene TRBJ2-1; the D call of TRBD2 is as the table states it, not checked on the DNA. TRBV21-1 is a recognized pseudogene. The CDR3 totals 12 residues. CDR3 nucleotides: TGTGCCAGCGTTGGGGGGAAGAATGAGCAGTTCTTC. Residues: CASVGGKNEQFF.

The V call is TRBV10-3, the J call TRBJ2-2; TRBD1 agrees at 9 bases. CDR3 length: 18 amino acids. Germline V gene sequence: CDR1 ENHRY, CDR2 SYGVKD. V lost 2 bases to trimming and J lost 3 bases; unmatched junction nucleotides: 10. The CDR3 bases are TGTGCCATCAGTGAGCCACAGGGGGCGAACATTGACACCGGGGAGCTGTTTTTT. Encoded protein: CAISEPQGANIDTGELFF.

The rearrangement links TRBV5-1 to TRBJ2-3, with D possibly TRBD1 on 6 matching bases. This CDR3 contains 15 residues. V gave up 7 bases and J gave up 2 bases, with 17 bases separating them. Germline V gene data show CDR1 as SGHRS and CDR2 as YFSETQ. The CDR3, as DNA: TGCGCCAGCGGACCGGGACACCCGACCACAGATACGCAGTATTTT. Its protein product is CASGPGHPTTDTQYF.

The chain combines TRBV27 with TRBJ2-1; 8 nucleotides match TRBD1. The germline V gene encodes CDR1 MNHEY and CDR2 SMNVEV (reference sequence). The length of the CDR3 is 15 residues. Unmatched junction bases numbered 8, after V lost 5 bases and J lost 5 bases. Here the CDR3 DNA reads TGTGCCAGCAGTCCCTCAGGGGGCGGACACAATGAGCAGTTCTTC. Its translation is CASSPSGGGHNEQFF.

This clone has only one observation. The chain is built from TRBV6-1 and TRBJ2-7; 11 bases are a match to TRBD2. Germline-derived CDR1 and CDR2 are MNHNS and SASEGT. CDR3 length equals 16 residues. Trimming removed 1 base from V and 2 bases from J; junction bases left unmatched: 4. The CDR3 coding sequence is TGTGCCAGCAGTGAAGGGTCTAGCGGGGGGCCCTACGAGCAGTACTTC. Translated: CASSEGSSGGPYEQYF.

CDR3 protein: CASSLGQGKVYEQYF. The CDR3 nucleotides are TGTGCCAGCAGCCTAGGACAGGGAAAGGTCTACGAGCAGTACTTC. The chain couples TRBV11-2 to TRBJ2-7, with TRBD1 matching over 8 bases. Germline V gene data show CDR1 as SGHAT and CDR2 as FQNNGV. With V trimmed by 5 bases and J by 3 bases, 9 bases remained unmatched. This CDR3 contains 15 residues.

This chain connects TRBV2 to TRBJ2-5, with 13 nucleotides matching TRBD2. Germline V gene lookup returns CDR1 SNHLY and CDR2 FYNNEI. The CDR3 contains 16 residues. After removal of 6 bases from V and 0 bases from J, the junction contained 4 bases not matched to a gene. The CDR3 coding sequence is TGTGCCAGCAGGGGGACTAGCGGGGACCACCAAGAGACCCAGTACTTC. Its translation is CASRGTSGDHQETQYF.

V usage is TRBV2 and J usage is TRBJ2-3; D is uncertain. This CDR3 spans 12 amino acids. Trimming left V 6 bases short and J 14 bases short, with 18 bases between. The germline V gene has CDR1 SNHLY and CDR2 FYNNEI. This chain's CDR3 is CASSDDSLTRYF. The CDR3 DNA reads TGTGCCAGCAGCGACGACTCGTTAACGAGGTATTTT.

The chain is built from TRBV18 and TRBJ2-2; 7 bases are shared with TRBD1. Germline CDR1 and CDR2: KGHSH and LQKENI. CDR3 length equals 14 residues. J lost 3 bases, V lost 3 bases, and 1 base had no gene match. This CDR3 reads CASSPGTDTGELFF. For the CDR3, the DNA is TGTGCCAGCTCACCCGGGACAGACACCGGGGAGCTGTTTTTT.

This clone came up once. The genes are TRBV7-9 and TRBJ1-4, with D perhaps matching TRBD1 (6 bases). Trimming shortened V by 4 bases and J by 0 bases, and 12 bases separated the two germline ends. CDR1 is SEHNR, CDR2 FQNEAQ, per germline (reference sequence). The CDR3 runs 16 residues. CDR3 nucleotides: TGTGCCAGCAGCTCCCTTGAGGGGGCAACTAATGAAAAACTGTTTTTT. Amino acid sequence: CASSSLEGATNEKLFF.

The gene calls are TRBV27 and TRBJ2-3, with 7 bases matching TRBD2. V lost 3 bases to trimming and J lost 3 bases; unmatched junction nucleotides: 6. The CDR3 is 15 residues long. The germline CDR1 and CDR2 sequences are MNHEY and SMNVEV (reference sequence). CDR3 amino acids: CASSFWGGRTDTQYF. CDR3 coding DNA: TGTGCCAGCAGTTTTTGGGGCGGGAGAACAGATACGCAGTATTTT.

The chain links TRBV5-1 to TRBJ2-5; the match to TRBD1 covers 9 bases. Germline CDR1 reads SGHRS; CDR2 reads YFSETQ. CDR3 size: 14 residues. V lost 4 bases to trimming and J lost 5 bases; unmatched junction nucleotides: 6. The chain's CDR3 is CASSPGDRDETQYF. DNA for the CDR3: TGCGCCAGCAGCCCTGGGGACAGGGATGAGACCCAGTACTTC.

The chain is built from TRBV6-1 and TRBJ2-7; TRBD2 matches at 8 bases. With 4 bases clipped from V and 4 bases from J, the junction kept 12 bases outside the gene matches. Germline assignment: CDR1 MNHNS and CDR2 SASEGT. The CDR3 has 16 residues. The CDR3 DNA is TGTGCCAGCAGTGCAACTAGCGGCCCGAGCCATTACGAGCAGTACTTC. As protein: CASSATSGPSHYEQYF.

The rearrangement links TRBV4-3 to TRBJ2-7; TRBD2 agrees at 10 bases. With 2 bases clipped from V and 4 bases from J, the junction kept 8 bases outside the gene matches. Germline CDR1 LGHNA, CDR2 YSLEER. The CDR3 has 16 residues. The CDR3 here is CASSQTPGTSVYEQYF. The CDR3 DNA sequence: TGCGCCAGCAGCCAAACTCCCGGGACTAGCGTGTACGAGCAGTACTTC.

This clone was picked up one time. The rearrangement joins TRBV29-1 to TRBJ2-7, with D unclear. V lost 4 bases and J 2 bases, leaving 6 bases between the germline ends. There are 11 residues in the CDR3. Germline CDR1 and CDR2: SQVTM and ANQGSEA. CDR3 loop: CSVGAAYEQYF. CDR3 nucleotide sequence: TGCAGCGTTGGTGCAGCCTACGAGCAGTACTTC.

The chain carries TRBV6-6 and TRBJ1-5; D not certain. Trimming stripped 6 bases from V and 7 bases from J, with 13 bases between. The CDR3 is made up of 13 amino acids. CDR1 and CDR2 (germline): MNHNY, SVGAGI (reference sequence). CDR3 sequence: CASSGGVQQPQHF. CDR3 in DNA: TGTGCCAGCAGCGGAGGTGTTCAACAGCCCCAGCATTTT.

In its sample, this clone was seen a few times. The chain joins TRBV7-8 to TRBJ2-1, with 12 nucleotides matching TRBD2. V was pared by 2 bases and J by 9 bases, with 8 bases of the junction left unmatched. CDR3 length: 16 amino acids. Germline loops: CDR1 SGHVS, CDR2 FQNEAQ. The CDR3 DNA is TGTGCCAGCAGCTTACGTTCCCCTAGCGGGGGGGCTGAGCAGTTCTTC. Its translation: CASSLRSPSGGAEQFF.

This clone was recorded a few times. The chain uses TRBV7-9 and TRBJ1-2, with 8 bases fitting TRBD1. From germline, CDR1 is SEHNR and CDR2 FQNEAQ (reference sequence). The CDR3 runs to 15 residues. V was clipped by 4 bases and J by 3 bases; unmatched bases: 7. The CDR3 DNA sequence: TGTGCCAGCAGCTCGACAGGGGCAGAGTACTATGGCTACACCTTC. Protein product: CASSSTGAEYYGYTF.

Here the CDR3 reads CASSKRQGSGTEAFF. As DNA, the CDR3 is TGCGCCAGCAGTAAAAGACAGGGCTCGGGGACTGAAGCTTTCTTT. The chain employs TRBV10-2 and TRBJ1-1; 7 bases line up with TRBD1. Trimming cost V 5 bases and J 5 bases; bases outside gene matches: 11. The germline V gene encodes CDR1 WSHSY and CDR2 SAAADI. The CDR3 is made up of 15 amino acids.